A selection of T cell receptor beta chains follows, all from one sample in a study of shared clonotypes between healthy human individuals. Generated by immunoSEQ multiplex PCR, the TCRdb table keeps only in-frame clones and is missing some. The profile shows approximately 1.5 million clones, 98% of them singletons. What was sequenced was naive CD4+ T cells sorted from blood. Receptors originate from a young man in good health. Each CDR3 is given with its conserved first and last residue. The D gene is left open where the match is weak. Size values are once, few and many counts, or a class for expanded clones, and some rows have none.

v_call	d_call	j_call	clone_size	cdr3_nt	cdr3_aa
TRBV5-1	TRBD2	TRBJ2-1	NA	TGCGCCAGCACCCGGACTAGCGGGGACGCTTACAATGAGCAGTTCTTC	CASTRTSGDAYNEQFF
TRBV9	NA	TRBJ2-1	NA	TGTGCCAGCAGCGGACACGTTACTAGTTACAATGAGCAGTTCTTC	CASSGHVTSYNEQFF
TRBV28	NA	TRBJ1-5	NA	TGTGCCAGCAATGGCAGCGCGGGGAGATATAGCAATCAGCCCCAGCATTTT	CASNGSAGRYSNQPQHF
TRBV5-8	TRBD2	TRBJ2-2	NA	TGTGCCAGCAGCTTACTAGCGGGAGGCGCCACCGGGGAGCTGTTTTTT	CASSLLAGGATGELFF
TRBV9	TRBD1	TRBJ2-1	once	TGTGCCAGCAGCGCCACCGGGACAGGGGGCGCGGATGGACACAATGAGCAGTTCTTC	CASSATGTGGADGHNEQFF
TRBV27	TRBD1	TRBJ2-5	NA	TGTGCCACCCTGGACAGGGGGGAAGAGACCCAGTACTTC	CATLDRGEETQYF
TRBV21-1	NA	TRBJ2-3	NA	TGTGCCAGCAGGGGACAGGTGGTCGATACGCAGTATTTT	CASRGQVVDTQYF
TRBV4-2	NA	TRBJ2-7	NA	TGTGCCAGCAGCCAACACCCTCTTCCCGGTAGCCCCTACGAGCAGTACTTC	CASSQHPLPGSPYEQYF
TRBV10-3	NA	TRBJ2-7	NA	TGTGCCATCAGTGATGGGTCTTTCTACGAGCAGTACTTC	CAISDGSFYEQYF
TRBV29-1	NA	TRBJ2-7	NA	TGCAGCGTTCTGGGGGGACCACGGGATGGATACGAGCAGTACTTC	CSVLGGPRDGYEQYF
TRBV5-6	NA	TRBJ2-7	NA	TGTGCCAGCAGCTTGGGTGCAGGACTCCCGGGCTCCTACGAGCAGTACTTC	CASSLGAGLPGSYEQYF
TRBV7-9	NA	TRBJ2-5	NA	TGTGCCAGCAGCTTGGGCGATAGCTTTGAGACCCAGTACTTC	CASSLGDSFETQYF
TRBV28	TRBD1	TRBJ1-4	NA	TGTGCCAGCAGATCGGGACAGAATGAAAAACTGTTTTTT	CASRSGQNEKLFF
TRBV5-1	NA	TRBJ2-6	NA	TGCGCCAGCAGCCCTAGTGGGGCCAACGTCCTGACTTTC	CASSPSGANVLTF
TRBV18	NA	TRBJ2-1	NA	TGTGCCAGCTCACCAAGCCAGTACAATGAGCAGTTCTTC	CASSPSQYNEQFF
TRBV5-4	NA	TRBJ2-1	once	TGTGCCAGCAGCTTGGAGGGTGCTCCTCAATACAATGAGCAGTTCTTC	CASSLEGAPQYNEQFF
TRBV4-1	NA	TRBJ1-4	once	TGCGCCAGCAGTGGAGTTGGGCCTAATGAAAAACTGTTTTTT	CASSGVGPNEKLFF
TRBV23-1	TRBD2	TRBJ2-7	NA	TGCGCCAGCGCCCTATCCGGGAGGCCGGGAGCCGGACTAGCGGGAGGGCCTTACGAGCAGTACTTC	CASALSGRPGAGLAGGPYEQYF
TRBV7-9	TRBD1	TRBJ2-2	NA	TGTGCCAGCAGCCTAAGAAACAGGGGTTTGAGATCCGGGGAGCTGTTTTTT	CASSLRNRGLRSGELFF
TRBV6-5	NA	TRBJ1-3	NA	TGTGCCAGCACCCCCGCGGACTCTGGAAACACCATATATTTT	CASTPADSGNTIYF
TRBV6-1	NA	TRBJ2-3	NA	TGTGCCAGCAGAGGAGGAAGGTTTAGGGATACGCAGTATTTT	CASRGGRFRDTQYF
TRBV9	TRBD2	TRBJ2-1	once	TGTGCCAGCAGCGTAGGACTAGCGGGGATCAGCTCCTACAATGAGCAGTTCTTC	CASSVGLAGISSYNEQFF
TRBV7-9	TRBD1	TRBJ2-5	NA	TGTGCCAGCAGAGACAGGGAGAAAGAGACCCAGTACTTC	CASRDREKETQYF
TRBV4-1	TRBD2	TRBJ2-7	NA	TGCGCCAGCAGCCAAGATTTTGGTGGGAGGGGTATCGGGGGCGAGCAGTACTTC	CASSQDFGGRGIGGEQYF
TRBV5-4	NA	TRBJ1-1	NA	TGTGCCAGCAGCCGGCCGTGGGACACTGAAGCTTTCTTT	CASSRPWDTEAFF
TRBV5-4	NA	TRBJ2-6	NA	TGTGCCAGCAGCTTGGCCCTCAAATCTGGGGCCAACGTCCTGACTTTC	CASSLALKSGANVLTF
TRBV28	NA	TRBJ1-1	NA	TGTGCCAGCCTGGGAAACACTGAAGCTTTCTTT	CASLGNTEAFF